These 10 T cell receptor beta chains were all obtained from the same sample, sequenced in a study of cytomegalovirus exposure and HLA in healthy donors. The study ran its PCR with 60 Vbeta and 13 Jbeta primers. The assay was immunoSEQ multiplex PCR, and TCRdb's table has in-frame clones only and misses some. The data hold approximately 190,000 clones, with around 84% observed a single time. The sequencing input was PBMCs. Receptors were obtained from a man in his forties in good health and CMV-seropositive.

The rearrangement uses TRBV10-3 and TRBJ2-7, with TRBD1 identical over 7 bases. The ends lost 5 bases at V and 2 bases at J; junction bases unmatched: 6. The germline V gene encodes CDR1 ENHRY and CDR2 SYGVKD. The CDR3 is 14 amino acids. CDR3 nucleotide sequence: TGTGCCATCAGTAACTGGGACAGTCCCTACGAGCAGTACTTC. Translated: CAISNWDSPYEQYF.

The J gene is TRBJ2-1, the V gene TRBV19; 12 nucleotides align to TRBD2. CDR1 LNHDA and CDR2 SQIVND come from the germline V gene (reference sequence). The CDR3 sequence is 16 residues long. The ends lost 1 base at V and 4 bases at J; junction bases unmatched: 2. In DNA form, the CDR3 reads TGTGCCAGTAGTATAGGGACTAGCGGGGCATACAATGAGCAGTTCTTC. Its translation is CASSIGTSGAYNEQFF. The whole variable domain, remainder taken from reference TRBV19 and TRBJ2-1, is DGGITQSPKYLFRKEGQNVTLSCEQNLNHDAMYWYRQDPGQGLRLIYYSQIVNDFQKGDIAEGYSVSREKKESFPLTVTSAQKNPTAFYLCASSIGTSGAYNEQFFGPGTRLTVL.

The chain recombines TRBV7-9 with TRBJ2-7; the D gene is possibly TRBD2 (6 bases). V was pared by 1 base and J by 7 bases, with 11 bases between. Germline V CDR1 and CDR2: SEHNR, FQNEAQ (reference sequence). CDR3 length equals 13 residues. The DNA of the CDR3 is TGTGCCAGCAGCTTAGTAGCGGAGGGGGAGCAGTACTTC. Protein sequence: CASSLVAEGEQYF.

In this sample, this clone turned up a few times. V gene TRBV5-4 combines with J gene TRBJ2-1; 15 positions agree with TRBD2. V was pared by 4 bases and J by 8 bases, with 4 bases of the junction left unmatched. This CDR3 region has 15 residues. The V gene's germline CDR1 is SGHNT and CDR2 YYREEE (reference sequence). CDR3 region: CASSRGLAGGDEQFF. The CDR3 DNA follows: TGTGCCAGCAGCAGAGGACTAGCGGGGGGGGATGAGCAGTTCTTC.

The V and J genes are TRBV5-8 and TRBJ2-7, with 11 bases matching TRBD1. Germline values: CDR1 SGHTS, CDR2 YDEGEE. V dropped 4 bases and J dropped 1; count of bases not matched to a gene: 7. The CDR3 sequence is 16 residues long. The CDR3 spells CASSLGGTGGSYEQYF. As DNA, the CDR3 is TGTGCCAGCAGCCTGGGGGGGACAGGGGGTTCCTACGAGCAGTACTTC.

The chain recombines TRBV4-3 with TRBJ2-1; weak D call: TRBD2 (5 bases). The CDR3 extends over 14 amino acids. The germline gives CDR1 LGHNA, CDR2 YSLEER. With 4 bases removed from V and 6 bases from J, the gap between germline ends came to 13 bases. The CDR3 DNA is TGCGCCAGCAGCCGGGATCGGACTGCCAATGAGCAGTTCTTC. Translating it yields CASSRDRTANEQFF.

This clone was detected only a few times. The chain joins TRBV7-9 to TRBJ2-7; D not certain. The length of the CDR3 is 10 residues. Germline CDR1 reads SEHNR; CDR2 reads FQNEAQ (reference sequence). V gave up 8 bases and J gave up 3 bases, with 5 bases separating them. The CDR3 sequence: CASFHYEQYF. The CDR3 DNA follows: TGTGCCAGCTTTCACTACGAGCAGTACTTC.

This chain uses TRBV7-2 with TRBJ2-2, with TRBD2 as a possible D gene (6 bases). The CDR3 is 14 residues long. Germline loops: CDR1 SGHTA, CDR2 FQGNSA. The V gene lost 5 bases and the J gene lost 5 bases, with 12 bases spanning the gap. CDR3 DNA sequence: TGTGCCAGCAGCGCCATCCTAGCGACCGGGGAGCTGTTTTTT. Its protein is CASSAILATGELFF. The full variable domain, in which reference TRBV7-2 and TRBJ2-2 provide the parts outside the CDR3, is GAGVSQSPSNKVTEKGKDVELRCDPISGHTALYWYRQSLGQGLEFLIYFQGNSAPDKSGLPSDRFSAERTGGSVSTLTIQRTQQEDSAVYLCASSAILATGELFFGEGSRLTVL.

The chain joins TRBV19 to TRBJ2-7; TRBD2 matches 12 bases. Trimming cost V 4 bases and J 2 bases; bases outside gene matches: 3. This CDR3 has 15 amino acids. Germline-derived CDR1 and CDR2 are LNHDA and SQIVND (reference sequence). In DNA, the CDR3 is TGTGCCAGTAGTAGGTCTAGCGGGGGGGCCTACGAGCAGTACTTC. Protein: CASSRSSGGAYEQYF.

The chain joins TRBV12-5 to TRBJ1-1; D might be TRBD1 (6 bases). The CDR3 extends over 15 amino acids. Germline V gene lookup returns CDR1 LGHNT and CDR2 FRNRAP. V shed 6 bases and J shed 0 bases, with 14 bases lying between them. The CDR3: CASGGNRALNTEAFF. For the CDR3, the DNA is TGTGCTAGTGGCGGCAACAGGGCCCTGAACACTGAAGCTTTCTTT.